This TCR beta chain was captured in a study of blood T cell repertoires in COVID-19. The wider study: From the United States, Italy and Spain came samples of acute and convalescent COVID-19. T cells, B-cell-depleted T cells, or PBMCs provided the cDNA or gDNA that served as material.

V gave up 4 bases and J gave up 0 bases; unmatched junction bases: 9. Germline CDR1 reads WNHNN; CDR2 reads SYGVQD (reference sequence). The CDR3 covers 18 residues. How the authors handled the data: Reference gene primer amplification in the assay estimated nucleated cell counts. Produced via immunoSEQ multiplex PCR; TCRdb's table is partial and in-frame only. The V and J calls and the clone size are those of that table, but D and trimming were determined from the DNA. The table lists 450,000 to 500,000 clones, 70% to 90% of them singletons. The TCR comes from a human donor in a cohort sampled during active COVID-19. The chain couples TRBV10-1 to TRBJ2-1; 10 bases align to TRBD2. What was sequenced was peripheral blood. This chain's CDR3 is CASSGPGVAGGSYNEQFF. The CDR3 nucleotides read TGCGCCAGCAGTGGCCCCGGGGTAGCGGGAGGCTCCTACAATGAGCAGTTCTTC.